This TCR beta chain was profiled in a study of T cell responses to AZD1222 COVID-19 vaccine (dated by TCRdb to about 2021). Background for the entire study: Because spike-specific TCR depth and breadth did not differ between the two schedules, AZD1222 recipients who got a second dose at roughly 4 weeks were pooled with those who got a second dose at roughly 12 weeks. A total of 230 to 250 trial participants underwent TCR sequencing, of whom 200 to 220 received two doses of AZD1222 and about 25 received two doses of the MenACWY control vaccine. Enrollment into the trials was organized by age into subgroups of 18-55, 56-69 and 70-plus years, and those subgroups contained roughly 140, 27 and 60 TCR-sequenced participants, respectively. Findings and caveats that apply to the study as a whole: No day 14 peak-response samples were available, so repertoires were characterized only after the peak T cell response. Epitopes outside the regions mutated in the B.1.351 and B.1.1.7 variants were reportedly recognized by nearly half of the unique spike-specific TCRs. After two AZD1222 doses, both the breadth and the depth of spike-specific TCRs were significantly higher than at day 0 and than in MenACWY recipients. The whole spike protein was spanned by vaccine-associated CD4 TCRs, and dominant responses were seen in regions 160-218 and 743-854. Only five to seven AZD1222 recipients were SARS-CoV-2 seropositive at baseline, limiting conclusions about previously exposed vaccinees. Participants were mostly white British and included more females than males, and it was suggested by the authors that clonal diversity may have been underestimated. The 56-69-year group was small, and its depth increase did not reach significance, likely because of low power.

The CDR3 regions of human TCRbeta chains were analyzed by immunosequencing. Regarding the original processing steps: TCRs in the repertoires were compared against a reference library of SARS-CoV-2-specific TCRs that had been generated with the MIRA antigen-specificity platform. Breadth meant the fraction of unique TCRs that were SARS-CoV-2-associated, whereas depth meant the fraction of total T cells that were SARS-CoV-2-associated. Each spike-specific TCR was assigned to its reactive spike region and to a CD4 or CD8 class using the MIRA data. Log10-transformed breadth and depth values were compared by one-way ANOVA with Sidak's multiple comparisons tests. The table was pulled from immuneACCESS by TCRdb, which kept in-frame rearrangements only. Such tables lose some clones; where checked, under half of the loss comes from unresolved V genes, and the rest has no known cause. V and J calls and clone size follow that table, whereas D and trimming were derived from the DNA. The sample table contains under 200,000 clones; only one count was recorded for roughly 91% of them. The ten largest clones capture over 0.75% of the sample.

The meaning of the sample's time point label: baseline before first vaccination. Samples from vaccinated people were obtained from the UK trials COV001 and COV002, which included a single-blind randomized controlled phase 2/3 trial of AZD1222 (ChAdOx1 nCoV-19) in healthy adults. For TCRbeta chain sequencing, PBMC samples were collected from trial participants at day 0 and at day 28 after the second dose. The CDR3 sequence holds 15 residues, the cysteine and phenylalanine included. CDR3 DNA only is kept here, 45 bases in frame from base 1. The germline ends are 20 bases apart after V is trimmed by 6 bases and J by 6 bases. CDR1 and CDR2, looked up from the germline V gene, are SQVTM and ANQGSEA. As concerns this clone: The specificity of this receptor is unknown. No quality values exist for individual bases; no much larger clone is one base distant.

The receptor's source is an adult in good health. The chain employs TRBV29-1 and TRBJ2-2; the D region possibly corresponds to TRBD1 (5 bases align). Sequencing was performed on peripheral blood, taken on day 0 of AZD1222 vaccination. The encoded CDR3 is CSVETGSHGSGELFF. The DNA sequence follows: TGCAGCGTCGAAACAGGATCCCATGGGTCCGGGGAGCTGTTTTTT.